The T cell receptor beta chain under discussion was sequenced for a study of monozygotic twins with inflammatory bowel disease. From the 5' RACE reads, TCRdb lists one entry per CDR3 protein and no DNA. The table for this sample gives more than 120,000 distinct CDR3 sequences. This receptor was taken from a human donor with ulcerative colitis or Crohn's disease, or a healthy co-twin of an affected twin (not recorded which). The sequencing sample was made of blood.

CDR3 in amino acids: CSAWDRGPTEQYF. The chain uses TRBV29-1 and TRBJ2-7; the TRBD1 assignment by TCRdb is unverifiable without DNA. This CDR3 is built from 13 residues. The V gene's germline CDR1 is SQVTM and CDR2 ANQGSEA.